Each of the 22 T cell receptor beta chains below was sequenced from the same sample in a study of cytomegalovirus exposure and HLA in healthy donors. PCR involved 60 Vbeta and 13 Jbeta primers. Assay used: immunoSEQ multiplex PCR; TCRdb lists only in-frame clones, some missing. This sample has roughly 200,000 clones; 70% to 80% occur once, and the top ten carry approximately 0.7%. The sample comprised PBMCs. These receptor sequences come from a middle-aged woman in good health and CMV-seronegative.

V is TRBV7-9 and J is TRBJ1-1; 8 bases agree with TRBD1. This CDR3 is 16 amino acids long. The V segment lost 5 bases and the J segment 4 bases; nucleotides outside the gene matches: 12. Germline values: CDR1 SEHNR, CDR2 FQNEAQ (reference sequence). The chain's CDR3 is CASSLGPGGGGTEAFF. The CDR3 region has the DNA TGTGCCAGCAGCCTGGGACCAGGGGGCGGGGGCACTGAAGCTTTCTTT.

On this clone: The junction departs from the called germline gene at one end, perhaps through a read error. This sequence joins TRBV7-7 and TRBJ2-2; D is possibly TRBD1 (6 bases). Germline CDR1 is SSHAT and CDR2 is FNYEAQ (reference sequence). The CDR3 has 13 residues. DNA of the CDR3: TGTGCTAGCAGCTTAAAGGGGGCCGGGGAGCTGTTTTTT. Encoded protein: CASSLKGAGELFF. Full variable domain (rest looked up from reference TRBV7-7 and TRBJ2-2): GAGVSQSPRYKVTKRGQDVTLRCDPISSHATLYWYQQALGQGPEFLTYFNYEAQPDKSGLPSDRFSAERPEGSISTLTIQRTEQRDSAMYRCASSLKGAGELFFGEGSRLTVL.

The chain links TRBV30 to TRBJ2-5, with D unclear. Germline CDR1 GTSNPN, CDR2 SVGIG (reference sequence). CDR3 length equals 9 residues. V was trimmed by 7 bases and J by 2 bases, leaving 2 bases between them. As DNA, the CDR3 is TGTGCCTTACAAGAGACCCAGTACTTC. Translated: CALQETQYF.

This chain links TRBV27 with TRBJ2-5; TRBD2 agrees at 8 bases. The J call may be mistaken, given a closer DNA end match to TRBJ2-7. From germline, CDR1 is MNHEY and CDR2 SMNVEV (reference sequence). The CDR3 sequence is 15 residues long. This CDR3 is CASRETGLGIYEQYF. The CDR3 DNA sequence: TGTGCCAGCAGGGAGACGGGACTAGGTATCTACGAGCAGTACTTC.

The count of this clone is one. This sequence joins TRBV7-2 and TRBJ1-2, with a tentative D call TRBD1 (6 bases). Germline V gene lookup returns CDR1 SGHTA and CDR2 FQGNSA. Trimming cost V 2 bases and J 2 bases, with 9 bases left between them. The CDR3 is 14 amino acids. DNA of the CDR3: TGTGCCAGCAGCTTAAAAGGACAGAACTATGGCTACACCTTC. It encodes CASSLKGQNYGYTF. Looking up the rest from reference TRBV7-2 and TRBJ1-2 gives the full variable domain: GAGVSQSPSNKVTEKGKDVELRCDPISGHTALYWYRQSLGQGLEFLIYFQGNSAPDKSGLPSDRFSAERTGGSVSTLTIQRTQQEDSAVYLCASSLKGQNYGYTFGSGTRLTVV.

This chain joins TRBV13 and TRBJ2-7; 7 bases match TRBD1. Germline trimming cut 5 bases from V and 3 bases from J; bases unmatched to any gene: 10. The CDR3 loop spans 15 amino acids. Germline V gene data show CDR1 as PRHDT and CDR2 as FYEKMQ (reference sequence). The CDR3: CASSLPGGDSYEQYF. CDR3 nucleotides: TGTGCCAGCAGCCTCCCCGGTGGGGACAGCTACGAGCAGTACTTC.

The V and J genes are TRBV7-2 and TRBJ1-2; 7 bases are a match to TRBD1. The ends lost 5 bases at V and 0 bases at J; junction bases unmatched: 3. There are 14 residues in the CDR3. Germline V gene data show CDR1 as SGHTA and CDR2 as FQGNSA. The CDR3 spells CASSRTGANYGYTF. CDR3 sequence (DNA): TGTGCCAGCAGCAGGACAGGAGCTAACTATGGCTACACCTTC. Complete variable domain (other parts from reference TRBV7-2 and TRBJ1-2): GAGVSQSPSNKVTEKGKDVELRCDPISGHTALYWYRQSLGQGLEFLIYFQGNSAPDKSGLPSDRFSAERTGGSVSTLTIQRTQQEDSAVYLCASSRTGANYGYTFGSGTRLTVV.

This sequence joins TRBV18 and TRBJ2-5; D unresolved. CDR1 KGHSH and CDR2 LQKENI come from the germline V gene. V lost 5 bases, J lost 0 bases, and 4 bases lay in between. CDR3 length: 12 residues. CDR3 sequence (DNA): TGTGCCAGCTCATCGTACCAAGAGACCCAGTACTTC. Amino acid sequence: CASSSYQETQYF. Drawing the rest from reference TRBV18 and TRBJ2-5, the complete variable domain is NAGVMQNPRHLVRRRGQEARLRCSPMKGHSHVYWYRQLPEEGLKFMVYLQKENIIDESGMPKERFSAEFPKEGPSILRIQQVVRGDSAAYFCASSSYQETQYFGPGTRLLVL.

This chain connects TRBV6-1 to TRBJ2-5, with TRBD1 as a possible D gene (6 bases). V was trimmed by 3 bases and J by 5 bases, leaving 10 bases between them. Looked up from germline, CDR1 is MNHNS and CDR2 is SASEGT. The length of the CDR3 is 13 residues. CDR3 residues: CASSEWGPETQYF. CDR3 bases: TGTGCCAGCAGTGAGTGGGGGCCGGAGACCCAGTACTTC.

V and J are TRBV9 and TRBJ2-3; D might be TRBD2 (6 bases). Germline-derived CDR1 and CDR2 are SGDLS and YYNGEE. The CDR3 extends over 14 amino acids. The V end was cut by 2 bases, the J end by 5 bases, with 12 bases between. The DNA of the CDR3 is TGTGCCAGCAGCGTGAGCGGGCGGGGAGATACGCAGTATTTT. Protein: CASSVSGRGDTQYF.

The genes are TRBV4-1 and TRBJ1-2; no clear D gene. The V and J ends lost 1 base and 5 bases respectively, with 8 bases between them. Per germline, CDR1 MGHRA and CDR2 YSYEKL. The CDR3 has 13 amino acids. In nucleotides, the CDR3 is TGCGCCAGCAGCCAAGGAGGGTGGTATGGCTACACCTTC. Amino acids: CASSQGGWYGYTF.

This chain joins TRBV29-1 and TRBJ2-1; 7 bases are a match to TRBD1. The CDR3 has 13 amino acids. The V gene's germline CDR1 is SQVTM and CDR2 ANQGSEA. The trim removed 5 bases at V and 6 bases at J, leaving 7 bases unmatched. The CDR3 reads CSVLTGRGNEQFF. CDR3 sequence (DNA): TGCAGCGTTCTGACAGGGAGAGGCAATGAGCAGTTCTTC.

This chain links TRBV4-3 with TRBJ2-7; TRBD2 matches 8 bases. The CDR3 length is 20 residues. J lost 1 base, V lost 4 bases, and 21 bases had no gene match. Germline V gene sequence: CDR1 LGHNA, CDR2 YSLEER. As DNA, the CDR3 is TGCGCCAGCAGCCCAGCCAGGGCCCGGGGTAGCGGGACCTTTTCCTACGAGCAGTACTTC. This encodes CASSPARARGSGTFSYEQYF.

This clone was counted only a few times. This chain connects TRBV6-5 to TRBJ1-1; D uncertain. The germline V and J ends were trimmed by 2 bases and 0 bases, with 10 bases remaining between them. This CDR3 has 15 residues. Germline CDR1 reads MNHEY; CDR2 reads SVGAGI. The CDR3, as DNA: TGTGCCAGCAGTTACCGGAGAGGAATGAACACTGAAGCTTTCTTT. This translates into CASSYRRGMNTEAFF.

The V call is TRBV7-8, the J call TRBJ2-1; 13 nucleotides match TRBD2. Trimming at V came to 5 bases and at J to 6 bases, leaving 7 bases not matched to a gene. Looked up from germline, CDR1 is SGHVS and CDR2 is FQNEAQ. This CDR3 has 16 residues. CDR3 nucleotide sequence: TGTGCCAGCAGCATAGGACTAGCGGGAGTCATCAATGAGCAGTTCTTC. This sequence encodes CASSIGLAGVINEQFF.

J is TRBJ1-4 and V is TRBV6-1, with TRBD1 as a possible D gene (6 bases). The CDR3 is made up of 15 amino acids. Germline CDR1 reads MNHNS; CDR2 reads SASEGT. The ends were cut back, 7 bases at V and 7 bases at J, with 19 bases in the middle. The DNA for the CDR3 is TGTGCCAGCACTAAAGTGGGGGCGAGGGTTGAAAAACTGTTTTTT. Translating it yields CASTKVGARVEKLFF.

A single count supports this clone. The chain joins TRBV30 to TRBJ1-2, with D unresolved. The germline V gene encodes CDR1 GTSNPN and CDR2 SVGIG (reference sequence). This CDR3 spans 12 amino acids. V was clipped by 5 bases and J by 5 bases, with 12 bases between them. CDR3 protein: CAWGRTGYGYTF. DNA for the CDR3: TGTGCCTGGGGTAGAACCGGTTATGGCTACACCTTC.

There are a few counts of this clone. Germline and junction disagree at one end, which may indicate a read error. The chain is built from TRBV28 and TRBJ2-7; D possibly corresponds to TRBD2 (6 bases). CDR1 is MDHEN and CDR2 is SYDVKM in the germline V gene. The CDR3 consists of 11 residues. CDR3 in amino acids: CASRSWASVNF. The CDR3 nucleotides are TGTGCCAGCAGATCGTGGGCTAGCGTAAACTTC.

The CDR3 DNA reads as TGTGCCAGCAGAAGTATAGCGGGAGTTTTCGATGAGCAGTTCTTC. Residues: CASRSIAGVFDEQFF. This chain uses TRBV6-5 with TRBJ2-1; 9 bases map to TRBD2. This CDR3 contains 15 residues. Germline CDR1 MNHEY, CDR2 SVGAGI. V was clipped by 6 bases and J by 8 bases; unmatched bases: 11.

The V call is TRBV7-9, the J call TRBJ1-2; D is perhaps TRBD1 (5 bases). There are 14 residues in the CDR3. Germline loops: CDR1 SEHNR, CDR2 FQNEAQ (reference sequence). V lost 8 bases, J lost 3 bases, and 16 bases lay in between. The CDR3 protein is CASSSQGADYGYTF. CDR3 DNA sequence: TGTGCCAGCTCCTCTCAGGGCGCAGACTATGGCTACACCTTC.

This clone was seen a handful of times. The chain is built from TRBV7-2 and TRBJ1-4; D unclear. This CDR3 is 14 amino acids long. Germline V gene lookup returns CDR1 SGHTA and CDR2 FQGNSA. The V end lost 1 base, the J end lost 3 bases, and 6 bases lay between the germline ends. The CDR3 loop is CASSLGQANEKLFF. The DNA of the CDR3 is TGTGCCAGCAGCTTAGGGCAGGCTAATGAAAAACTGTTTTTT.

In its sample, this clone was seen a few times. This chain connects TRBV2 to TRBJ1-6, with TRBD1 matching over 10 bases. Germline values: CDR1 SNHLY, CDR2 FYNNEI. V shed 2 bases and J 10 bases; nucleotides not matched to a gene: 5. The CDR3 is 15 amino acids. The CDR3 DNA reads TGTGCCAGCAGTGAAAGACAGGGGGCTCGATCACCCCTCCACTTT. As protein: CASSERQGARSPLHF.